The 24 T cell receptor beta chains given below trace back to one sample, sequenced in a study of cytomegalovirus exposure and HLA in healthy donors. The PCR employed 60 Vbeta primers together with 13 Jbeta primers. Produced via immunoSEQ multiplex PCR; TCRdb's table is partial and in-frame only. The sample has around 55,000 clones; 70% to 80% are singletons. The sample comprised PBMCs. Source of these receptors: a female donor in good health and CMV-seronegative.

This chain connects TRBV5-6 to TRBJ1-6; D is possibly TRBD1 (5 bases). Germline assignment: CDR1 SGHDT and CDR2 YYEEEE. This CDR3 has 14 amino acids. V was trimmed by 0 bases and J by 8 bases, leaving 9 bases between them. This CDR3 reads CASSLGQGDSPLHF. CDR3 in DNA: TGTGCCAGCAGCTTGGGGCAGGGCGATTCACCCCTCCACTTT.

Only one count was recorded for this clone. This chain links TRBV7-2 with TRBJ1-1, with a weak D call TRBD1 (5 bases). The CDR3 runs to 16 residues. Germline V gene sequence: CDR1 SGHTA, CDR2 FQGNSA. The V and J ends lost 3 bases and 4 bases respectively, with 18 bases between them. CDR3 amino acids: CASSFSGGYRSTEAFF. In nucleotides, the CDR3 is TGTGCCAGCAGCTTCTCCGGGGGTTATCGAAGCACTGAAGCTTTCTTT.

Remarks on this clone: The sample contains more than one DNA sequence encoding this CDR3. The chain recombines TRBV7-9 with TRBJ1-4; 7 bases align to TRBD1. CDR3 length equals 15 residues. V trimming: 5 bases; J trimming: 5 bases; junction bases outside the gene matches: 8. The germline V gene has CDR1 SEHNR and CDR2 FQNEAQ (reference sequence). In DNA form, the CDR3 reads TGTGCCAGCAGCCTCAGGGACAGCCCAAATGAAAAACTGTTTTTT. Protein: CASSLRDSPNEKLFF.

The chain links TRBV29-1 to TRBJ1-3; D not resolved. Germline CDR1 reads SQVTM; CDR2 reads ANQGSEA. There are 14 residues in the CDR3. Between the trimmed V and J ends, which lost 3 bases and 2 bases, there was a span of 11 bases. The CDR3 protein is CSVESSNTGNTIYF. The DNA for the CDR3 is TGCAGCGTTGAGTCGTCGAACACTGGAAACACCATATATTTT.

The chain joins TRBV7-9 to TRBJ1-3; D gene unclear. Germline V gives CDR1 SEHNR, CDR2 FQNEAQ (reference sequence). Trimming removed 5 bases at V and 3 bases at J, with 14 bases between. CDR3 size: 15 residues. For the CDR3, the DNA is TGTGCCAGCAGCGATGACGGGTTACTTGGAAACACCATATATTTT. Protein sequence: CASSDDGLLGNTIYF.

CDR3 nucleotides: TGTGCCAGCAGCCTCACACCACCAGGGTTCTTGGGCTATGGCTACACCTTC. Protein: CASSLTPPGFLGYGYTF. The chain employs TRBV7-3 and TRBJ1-2, with D possibly being TRBD1 (5 bases). V was shortened by 5 bases and J by 4 bases, with 23 bases between the two germline ends. Per germline, CDR1 SGHTA and CDR2 FQGTGA. This CDR3 region has 17 residues.

The count of this clone is one. This chain connects TRBV6-5 to TRBJ1-1, with D maybe TRBD1 (5 bases). Trimming took 2 bases from V and 5 from J, leaving 12 bases between them. Germline lookup yields CDR1 MNHEY and CDR2 SVGAGI. This CDR3 has 14 amino acids. CDR3 nucleotide sequence: TGTGCCAGCAGTTACGAGACGGGGGGAACTGAAGCTTTCTTT. Amino acid sequence: CASSYETGGTEAFF.

The V call is TRBV7-3, the J call TRBJ2-3, with 9 nucleotides matching TRBD1. The length of the CDR3 is 14 residues. The germline gives CDR1 SGHTA, CDR2 FQGTGA. After removal of 3 bases from V and 4 bases from J, the junction contained 2 bases not matched to a gene. This CDR3 reads CASSFDRGADTQYF. The CDR3 bases are TGTGCCAGCAGCTTTGACAGGGGGGCAGATACGCAGTATTTT.

This chain connects TRBV7-9 to TRBJ2-7; 7 bases line up with TRBD1. Germline trimming cut 3 bases from V and 10 bases from J; bases unmatched to any gene: 6. Germline loops: CDR1 SEHNR, CDR2 FQNEAQ (reference sequence). CDR3 length: 12 amino acids. CDR3 amino acids: CASSLETGDQYF. The CDR3 DNA is TGTGCCAGCAGCTTGGAAACAGGGGACCAGTACTTC.

The chain couples TRBV9 to TRBJ2-2; 7 nucleotides align to TRBD1. J lost 1 base, V lost 4 bases, and 7 bases had no gene match. CDR3 length: 16 residues. Germline V CDR1 and CDR2: SGDLS, YYNGEE. CDR3 bases: TGTGCCAGCAGCCCCCAGGGACAGCTGAACACCGGGGAGCTGTTTTTT. This encodes CASSPQGQLNTGELFF.

This chain connects TRBV11-2 to TRBJ2-2; 9 bases fit TRBD2. The CDR3 is 16 residues long. The V segment lost 5 bases and the J segment 6 bases; nucleotides outside the gene matches: 10. Germline V lookup: CDR1 SGHAT, CDR2 FQNNGV. The CDR3, as DNA: TGTGCCAGCAGCCCAACGACGGCTAGCGGGGCCGGGGAGCTGTTTTTT. Amino acids: CASSPTTASGAGELFF.

The chain links TRBV19 to TRBJ1-1; D gene unclear. V was cut by 3 bases and J by 1 base, with 6 bases left in between. This CDR3 region has 13 residues. Germline V gene lookup returns CDR1 LNHDA and CDR2 SQIVND (reference sequence). The CDR3 protein is CASSIVKNTEAFF. For the CDR3, the DNA is TGTGCCAGTAGTATTGTCAAGAACACTGAAGCTTTCTTT.

This sequence joins TRBV6-1 and TRBJ1-4; the D gene is possibly TRBD1 (5 bases). Germline V gives CDR1 MNHNS, CDR2 SASEGT. Trimming removed 7 bases at V and 6 bases at J, with 15 bases between. CDR3 size: 14 residues. CDR3 sequence reads: CASNPWGIDEKLFF. As DNA, the CDR3 is TGTGCCAGCAACCCCTGGGGCATAGATGAAAAACTGTTTTTT.

The rearrangement uses TRBV4-1 and TRBJ2-7; 7 positions match TRBD1. The CDR3 totals 15 residues. Germline V gene lookup returns CDR1 MGHRA and CDR2 YSYEKL. Trimming cost V 5 bases and J 4 bases; bases outside gene matches: 11. CDR3 in amino acids: CASSSRTGPPYEQYF. For the CDR3, the DNA is TGCGCCAGCAGCTCGCGGACAGGCCCTCCTTACGAGCAGTACTTC.

This clone was seen once. This chain links TRBV9 with TRBJ2-1; 10 bases match TRBD2. The CDR3 is 16 residues long. The germline V gene has CDR1 SGDLS and CDR2 YYNGEE. J was trimmed by 4 bases and V by 3 bases; bases with no gene match: 7. For the CDR3, the DNA is TGTGCCAGCAGCGCCCGTTTAGCGGGGGGATACAATGAGCAGTTCTTC. Residues: CASSARLAGGYNEQFF.

This clone was seen once. The chain employs TRBV7-9 and TRBJ2-2, with D perhaps matching TRBD1 (6 bases). The CDR3 contains 16 residues. CDR1 and CDR2 (germline): SEHNR, FQNEAQ (reference sequence). Trimming took 2 bases from V and 0 from J, leaving 10 bases between them. CDR3: CASSLLRTANTGELFF. The CDR3 nucleotides are TGTGCCAGCAGCTTATTGAGGACAGCGAACACCGGGGAGCTGTTTTTT.

V is TRBV5-6 and J is TRBJ1-2; 7 positions agree with TRBD1. V gave up 0 bases and J gave up 6 bases; unmatched junction bases: 11. The germline CDR1 and CDR2 sequences are SGHDT and YYEEEE. The CDR3 consists of 16 residues. The CDR3 region has the DNA TGTGCCAGCAGCTTGGCCGCGCAGGGGGTGCGAAATGGCTACACCTTC. This encodes CASSLAAQGVRNGYTF.

The chain has TRBV6-1 and TRBJ2-1, with 11 bases lining up with TRBD1. This CDR3 is built from 16 residues. The germline gives CDR1 MNHNS, CDR2 SASEGT. Losses at the gene ends were 4 bases for V and 4 bases for J; bases not matched to a gene: 6. Here the CDR3 reads CASSATDRGLYNEQFF. CDR3 DNA sequence: TGTGCCAGCAGTGCAACGGACAGGGGGCTTTACAATGAGCAGTTCTTC.

The chain couples TRBV19 to TRBJ1-2; D not certain. V lost 7 bases to trimming and J lost 10 bases, with 10 bases between them. The V gene's germline CDR1 is LNHDA and CDR2 SQIVND (reference sequence). The CDR3 is made up of 10 amino acids. CDR3 bases: TGTGCCAGTAAAGAGGTGATCTACACCTTC. Protein: CASKEVIYTF.

This clone was found once. The chain links TRBV6-6 to TRBJ2-3; 9 positions match TRBD2. The V gene's germline CDR1 is MNHNY and CDR2 SVGAGI (reference sequence). Trimming cost V 2 bases and J 0 bases; bases outside gene matches: 3. The CDR3 extends over 16 amino acids. CDR3 in DNA: TGTGCCAGCAGTTACGGCGGGGGGGATAGCACAGATACGCAGTATTTT. As protein: CASSYGGGDSTDTQYF.

The rearrangement links TRBV6-1 to TRBJ1-6; TRBD1 matches at 8 bases. Per the germline V gene, CDR1 is MNHNS and CDR2 is SASEGT. The CDR3 consists of 13 residues. V was pared by 5 bases and J by 16 bases, with 10 bases of the junction left unmatched. This chain's CDR3 is CASSSPDRGKLHF. The CDR3 nucleotides are TGTGCCAGCAGTTCCCCTGACAGGGGTAAGCTCCACTTT.

The V call is TRBV7-2, the J call TRBJ2-3; D call uncertain. Germline V gives CDR1 SGHTA, CDR2 FQGNSA. Trimming removed 0 bases from V and 2 bases from J, with 12 bases in between. The CDR3 spans 16 residues. For the CDR3, the DNA is TGTGCCAGCAGCTTAGCGCTAAGCGACGCCACAGATACGCAGTATTTT. Its translation: CASSLALSDATDTQYF. Full variable domain (rest looked up from reference TRBV7-2 and TRBJ2-3): GAGVSQSPSNKVTEKGKDVELRCDPISGHTALYWYRQSLGQGLEFLIYFQGNSAPDKSGLPSDRFSAERTGGSVSTLTIQRTQQEDSAVYLCASSLALSDATDTQYFGPGTRLTVL.

The chain employs TRBV15 and TRBJ2-2, with TRBD1 matching over 7 bases. This CDR3 comprises 16 residues. Germline assignment: CDR1 LNHNV and CDR2 YYDKDF (reference sequence). With 0 bases clipped from V and 7 bases from J, the junction kept 8 bases outside the gene matches. For the CDR3, the DNA is TGTGCCACCAGCAGAGATCTGAGGGGGCGAGGCGGGGAGCTGTTTTTT. Amino acid sequence: CATSRDLRGRGGELFF. The full variable domain, its missing parts supplied by reference TRBV15 and TRBJ2-2, is DAMVIQNPRYQVTQFGKPVTLSCSQTLNHNVMYWYQQKSSQAPKLLFHYYDKDFNNEADTPDNFQSRRPNTSFCFLDIRSPGLGDTAMYLCATSRDLRGRGGELFFGEGSRLTVL.

Only a few counts were recorded for this clone. V usage is TRBV6-4 and J usage is TRBJ2-1, with D possibly being TRBD1 (5 bases). The V gene lost 4 bases and the J gene lost 1 base, with 5 bases spanning the gap. The CDR3 length is 13 residues. Germline V lookup: CDR1 MRHNA, CDR2 SNTAGT. The CDR3: CASSGTSYNEQFF. The CDR3 bases are TGTGCCAGCAGTGGGACATCCTACAATGAGCAGTTCTTC.